Listed here are 18 T cell receptor beta chains from one sample, sequenced in a study of T cells after yellow fever vaccination. Via MiXCR, TCRdb re-called the 5' RACE reads, giving one row per CDR3 protein. The table records about 340,000 distinct CDR3 sequences, under 15% of them present only once. The input for sequencing was CD4+ T cells sorted from PBMCs, taken 15 days after the yellow fever booster vaccination. The receptor set was obtained from a man between 18 and 29 years old who received the YFV17D yellow fever vaccine.

Only a few counts were recorded for this clonotype. The gene calls are TRBV6-5 and TRBJ2-3; D gene uncertain. Trimming shortened V by 2 bases and J by 9 bases, and 12 bases separated the two germline ends. Per germline, CDR1 MNHEY and CDR2 SVGAGI. CDR3 length: 13 amino acids. The CDR3 loop is CASSYDSQYTQYF. Here the CDR3 DNA reads TGTGCCAGCAGTTACGATTCACAGTACACGCAGTATTTT.

This clonotype appeared a few times. The chain uses TRBV20-1 and TRBJ1-4; possibly TRBD1 for D (6 bases). The CDR3 has 14 amino acids. The germline V gene has CDR1 DFQATT and CDR2 SNEGSKA (reference sequence). V gave up 3 bases and J gave up 5 bases, with 13 bases separating them. The CDR3 region is CSARGGAGNEKLFF. The CDR3 bases are TGCAGTGCTAGGGGGGGGGCTGGGAATGAAAAACTGTTTTTT.

This clonotype showed up just a few times. V and J are TRBV6-5 and TRBJ1-5; 8 nucleotides line up with TRBD1. Looked up from germline, CDR1 is MNHEY and CDR2 is SVGAGI. CDR3 size: 15 residues. The J segment lost 5 bases and the V segment lost 5 bases, leaving 8 bases of the junction unmatched. CDR3 residues: CASSPLGQGDQPQHF. CDR3 DNA sequence: TGTGCCAGCAGTCCCCTTGGACAGGGAGATCAGCCCCAGCATTTT.

This clonotype came up a few times. The rearrangement uses TRBV2 and TRBJ2-6; maybe TRBD1 (5 bases). Per germline, CDR1 SNHLY and CDR2 FYNNEI. The germline V and J ends were trimmed by 3 bases and 2 bases, with 11 bases remaining between them. CDR3 length: 16 residues. The CDR3, as DNA: TGTGCCAGCAGTGACAACCCCAGGGCTGGGGCCAACGTCCTGACTTTC. Residues: CASSDNPRAGANVLTF.

The chain joins TRBV30 to TRBJ2-2; 9 bases align to TRBD1. Trimming removed 1 base from V and 3 bases from J; junction bases left unmatched: 6. Germline assignment: CDR1 GTSNPN and CDR2 SVGIG (reference sequence). The CDR3 covers 16 residues. The CDR3 here is CAWSASRTGDTGELFF. In DNA, the CDR3 is TGTGCCTGGAGTGCTTCAAGGACAGGGGACACCGGGGAGCTGTTTTTT.

The genes are TRBV5-1 and TRBJ2-7, with TRBD1 matching over 7 bases. The CDR3 spans 14 residues. After removal of 2 bases from V and 4 bases from J, the junction contained 6 bases not matched to a gene. Germline loops: CDR1 SGHRS, CDR2 YFSETQ. CDR3 region: CASSFRQGSYEQYV. The CDR3 DNA is TGCGCCAGCAGCTTCCGACAGGGCTCGTACGAGCAGTACGTC.

This chain links TRBV20-1 with TRBJ1-1; no clear D gene. From germline, CDR1 is DFQATT and CDR2 SNEGSKA (reference sequence). This CDR3 has 12 amino acids. The germline V and J ends were trimmed by 2 bases and 5 bases, with 9 bases remaining between them. The CDR3 region is CSARFSRTEAFF. The DNA for the CDR3 is TGCAGTGCTAGATTTAGCAGAACTGAAGCTTTCTTT.

This clonotype was counted many times. The chain has TRBV7-9 and TRBJ2-6; 8 bases match TRBD2. CDR3 length equals 14 residues. Germline CDR1 SEHNR, CDR2 FQNEAQ (reference sequence). The CDR3 protein is CAGAGDSGANVLTF. The CDR3, as DNA: TGTGCAGGAGCGGGAGACTCTGGGGCCAACGTCCTGACTTTC.

The chain links TRBV24-1 to TRBJ2-5; D remains ambiguous. Trimming cost V 4 bases and J 1 base, with 3 bases left between them. The germline CDR1 and CDR2 sequences are KGHDR and SFDVKD. The CDR3 consists of 12 residues. CDR3 in amino acids: CATSDLQETQYF. CDR3 nucleotides: TGTGCCACCAGTGACCTCCAAGAGACCCAGTACTTC.

This clonotype came up a few times. This chain joins TRBV2 and TRBJ2-5; 8 positions agree with TRBD2. This CDR3 region has 16 residues. The germline CDR1 and CDR2 sequences are SNHLY and FYNNEI. J lost 7 bases, V lost 6 bases, and 16 bases had no gene match. The CDR3 DNA reads TGTGCCAGCAGCTCCGTTGGACTAGCCGGGGCGGGGACCCAGTACTTC. It is translated as CASSSVGLAGAGTQYF.

This chain links TRBV3-1 with TRBJ2-3, with 11 positions matching TRBD2. The germline V gene has CDR1 LGHDT and CDR2 YNNKEL (reference sequence). V dropped 4 bases and J dropped 4; count of bases not matched to a gene: 4. This CDR3 contains 15 residues. The CDR3 DNA reads TGTGCCAGCAGCCTTAGCGGGGGGGCCGCAGATACGCAGTATTTT. This encodes CASSLSGGAADTQYF.

This clonotype occurred many times. The chain has TRBV10-3 and TRBJ2-3, with D uncertain. The CDR3 loop spans 13 amino acids. Trimming removed 6 bases from V and 2 bases from J, with 9 bases in between. Germline lookup yields CDR1 ENHRY and CDR2 SYGVKD. Here the CDR3 reads CAIRLQSTDTQYF. DNA of the CDR3: TGTGCCATCAGACTACAGTCCACAGATACGCAGTATTTT.

In its sample, this clonotype was seen a few times. The V gene is TRBV7-2, the J gene TRBJ2-4; a weak D match, TRBD2 (5 bases). There are 13 residues in the CDR3. Per germline, CDR1 SGHTA and CDR2 FQGNSA. Deletions cut 3 bases from V and 6 bases from J, with 9 bases between. DNA of the CDR3: TGTGCCAGCAGCTTCGGGGTCGTAAACATTCAGTACTTC. This codes for CASSFGVVNIQYF.

This clonotype has only a few counts. The DNA of the CDR3 is TGTGCCAGCAGCCAAGTCCCGCGGCGGGGTGCGGGCTACACCTTC. Amino acids: CASSQVPRRGAGYTF. The chain is built from TRBV3-1 and TRBJ1-2; D is uncertain. V lost 1 base, J lost 8 bases, and 17 bases lay in between. The germline V gene encodes CDR1 LGHDT and CDR2 YNNKEL (reference sequence). There are 15 residues in the CDR3.

The CDR3 DNA is TGCAGACCGGTTTGGGGCACTGAAGCTTTCTTT. Translation: CRPVWGTEAFF. The rearrangement joins TRBV20-1 to TRBJ1-1; no clear D gene. This CDR3 contains 11 residues. Germline values: CDR1 DFQATT, CDR2 SNEGSKA (reference sequence).

This clonotype came up many times. This sequence joins TRBV7-9 and TRBJ1-1, with D maybe TRBD1 (5 bases). Germline V gene lookup returns CDR1 SEHNR and CDR2 FQNEAQ (reference sequence). The CDR3 totals 13 residues. Trimming took off 6 bases at V and 3 bases at J, with 11 bases between the two ends. The CDR3 spells CASRGGRDTEAFF. In nucleotides, the CDR3 is TGTGCCAGCAGGGGGGGTCGGGACACTGAAGCTTTCTTT.

This clonotype occurred a few times. The V gene is TRBV25-1, the J gene TRBJ2-7; D is unclear. The germline V gene has CDR1 MGHDK and CDR2 SYGVNS. Deletions cut 8 bases from V and 2 bases from J, with 16 bases between. The CDR3 covers 14 residues. The CDR3 region is CASSRPLPAYEQYF. The CDR3 bases are TGTGCCAGCTCGCGGCCTCTACCGGCCTACGAGCAGTACTTC.

This clonotype came up many times. V is TRBV7-9 and J is TRBJ2-5; a possible D gene is TRBD1 (6 bases). This CDR3 spans 14 amino acids. V was shortened by 5 bases and J by 1 base, with 11 bases between the two germline ends. CDR1 and CDR2 from the germline V gene are SEHNR and FQNEAQ (reference sequence). The DNA for the CDR3 is TGTGCCAGCAGCCAAGGGGGATCCCAAGAGACCCAGTACTTC. This gives the protein CASSQGGSQETQYF.